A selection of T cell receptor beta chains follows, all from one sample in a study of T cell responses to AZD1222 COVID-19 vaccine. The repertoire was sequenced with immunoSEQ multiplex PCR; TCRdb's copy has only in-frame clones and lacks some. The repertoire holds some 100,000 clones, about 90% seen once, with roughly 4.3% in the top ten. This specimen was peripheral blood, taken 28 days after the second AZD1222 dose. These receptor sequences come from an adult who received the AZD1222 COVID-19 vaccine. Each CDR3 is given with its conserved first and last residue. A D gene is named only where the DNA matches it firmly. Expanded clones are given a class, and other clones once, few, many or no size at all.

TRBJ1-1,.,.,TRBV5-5,TGTGCCAGCAGCTTGGCGGGGAGGGGCCGAGGGGACACTGAAGCTTTCTTT,CASSLAGRGRGDTEAFF
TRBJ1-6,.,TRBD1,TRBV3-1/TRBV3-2,TGTGCCAGCAGCCCGCGATTTCACTCCGGGACAGGGGGCGCCGGGGGGATTCGGCCCCTCCACTTT,CASSPRFHSGTGGAGGIRPLHF
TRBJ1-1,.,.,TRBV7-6,TGTGCCAGCAGCTTAGCAGGGCAACAAGCTTTCTTT,CASSLAGQQAFF
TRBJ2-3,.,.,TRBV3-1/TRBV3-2,TGTGCCAGCAGCCACCCAGGGGATACGCAGTATTTT,CASSHPGDTQYF
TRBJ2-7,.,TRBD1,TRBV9,TGTGCCAGCAGCGTAGAGGGACAGGGGGCCTACGAGCAGTACTTC,CASSVEGQGAYEQYF
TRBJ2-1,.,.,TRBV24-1,TGTGCCACCAGTGATCCGCGGACTCCCTACAATGAGCAGTTCTTC,CATSDPRTPYNEQFF
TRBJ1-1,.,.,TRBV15,TGTGCCACCAGCAGAGATTGGCAGGATGAGGTAGCTTTCTTT,CATSRDWQDEVAFF
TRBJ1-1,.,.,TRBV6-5,TGTGCCAGCAGGAATCATGTGGGCACTGAAGCTTTCTTT,CASRNHVGTEAFF
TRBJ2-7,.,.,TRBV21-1,TGTGCCAGCAGCAGGAAAGCGGGGAAAGGGCTCAACTACGAGCAGTACTTC,CASSRKAGKGLNYEQYF
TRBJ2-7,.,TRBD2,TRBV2,TGTGCCAGCTTTGGACTAGCGGAGGCCTGGGAGCAGTACTTC,CASFGLAEAWEQYF
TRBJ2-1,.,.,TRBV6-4,TGTGCCAGCAGTCGGGGGTCCTACAATGAGCAGTTCTTC,CASSRGSYNEQFF
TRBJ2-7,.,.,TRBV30,TGTGCCTGGAGCCCCGGGACGGTGGCCTACGAGCAGTACTTC,CAWSPGTVAYEQYF
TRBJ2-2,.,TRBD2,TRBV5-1,TGCGCCAGCAGCTTGAGCGGGAGAACGAACACCGGGGAGCTGTTTTTT,CASSLSGRTNTGELFF
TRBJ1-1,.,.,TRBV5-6,TGTGCCAGCAGCTTGTGGGGAAACACTGAAGCTTTCTTT,CASSLWGNTEAFF
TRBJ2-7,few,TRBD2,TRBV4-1,TGCGCCAGCAGCGAAGGTGGCCTAGCGGGCTACGAGCAGTACTTC,CASSEGGLAGYEQYF
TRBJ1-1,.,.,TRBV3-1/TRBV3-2,TGTGCCAGCAGCGACGTTGGGGGGGGTACTGAAGCTTTCTTT,CASSDVGGGTEAFF
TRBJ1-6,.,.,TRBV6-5,TGTGCCAGCAGTACGCGGGCCTCCTATAATTCACCCCTCCACTTT,CASSTRASYNSPLHF
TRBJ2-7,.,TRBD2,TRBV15,TGTGCCACCAGCAGAGGGGGGACTAGCGGGTCTCTAAGCTTC,CATSRGGTSGSLSF
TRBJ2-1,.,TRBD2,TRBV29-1,TGCAGCGTTGATGTAGCGGGTTACTACAATGAGCAGTTCTTC,CSVDVAGYYNEQFF
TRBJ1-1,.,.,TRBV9,TGTGCCAGCAGCGCCCGAGGGGACATGAACACTGAAGCTTTCTTT,CASSARGDMNTEAFF
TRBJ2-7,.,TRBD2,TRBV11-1,TGTGCCAGCAGTCGACCTGAAACTAGCGTTTACGAGCAGTACTTC,CASSRPETSVYEQYF
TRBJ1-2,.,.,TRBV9,TGTGCCAGCAGCTCAAGGGATGGCTACACCTTC,CASSSRDGYTF
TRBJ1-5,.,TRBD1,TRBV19,TGTGCCAGTACCAGGGACAGCGCATATAGCAATCAGCCCCAGCATTTT,CASTRDSAYSNQPQHF